Below are 23 T cell receptor beta chains sequenced from a single sample in a study of T cell repertoires in cytomegalovirus infection. Using its own MiXCR run on the reads, TCRdb lists one record per CDR3 protein. The repertoire holds about 830,000 distinct CDR3 sequences, about 30% seen once, with 9.5% to 15% in the top ten. The antigens of these receptors remain unknown. The sample was cultured CD8+ T cells from PBMCs, taken from culture after CMV antigen stimulation. All receptors derive from a human donor in good health (CMV status not recorded). Some clones in this sample may be carry-over from other donors' samples.

This clonotype came up a few times. The rearrangement links TRBV4-1 to TRBJ2-5; no clear D gene. The CDR3 totals 15 residues. Trimming cost V 0 bases and J 2 bases, with 10 bases left between them. Per the germline V gene, CDR1 is MGHRA and CDR2 is YSYEKL. The CDR3 reads CASSQDQGRQETQYF. The CDR3 DNA sequence: TGCGCCAGCAGCCAAGATCAAGGAAGACAAGAGACCCAGTACTTC.

The CDR3 DNA follows: TGTGCCAGCAGTTCGGGACGTTTTAGCACAGATACGCAGTATTTT. It translates to CASSSGRFSTDTQYF. The rearrangement joins TRBV12-3 or TRBV12-4 to TRBJ2-3; D may correspond to TRBD1 or TRBD2 (5 bases each). The V gene lost 4 bases and the J gene lost 0 bases, with 11 bases spanning the gap. The CDR3 runs to 15 residues.

This clonotype has just a few counts. This chain joins TRBV27 and TRBJ1-5; tentative D call: TRBD1 (6 bases). CDR1 and CDR2 from the germline V gene are MNHEY and SMNVEV (reference sequence). Deletions cut 5 bases from V and 4 bases from J, with 12 bases between. The CDR3 sequence is 14 residues long. The CDR3 here is CASSPQQGNQPQHF. The CDR3 DNA follows: TGTGCCAGCAGTCCACAACAGGGTAATCAGCCCCAGCATTTT.

V usage is TRBV12-3 or TRBV12-4 and J usage is TRBJ2-5, with a possible D match to TRBD2 (5 bases). The CDR3 has 14 residues. V lost 5 bases and J 1 base, leaving 11 bases between the germline ends. The DNA of the CDR3 is TGTGCCAGCAGTCCTAGCTGGGGCCAAGAGACCCAGTACTTC. Its protein is CASSPSWGQETQYF.

The chain is built from TRBV15 and TRBJ2-3; D gene unclear. Germline CDR1 and CDR2: LNHNV and YYDKDF (reference sequence). The CDR3 length is 14 residues. Trimming removed 8 bases at V and 2 bases at J, with 14 bases between. CDR3 amino acids: CATEDLRHTDTQYF. CDR3 bases: TGTGCCACCGAGGACCTGAGGCACACAGATACGCAGTATTTT.

This chain joins TRBV27 and TRBJ2-3; no clear D gene. The CDR3 length is 14 residues. The V and J ends lost 8 bases and 6 bases respectively, with 18 bases between them. The germline V gene has CDR1 MNHEY and CDR2 SMNVEV (reference sequence). In DNA form, the CDR3 reads TGTGCCAGCGCTATAATCGGCGACACGGATACGCAGTATTTT. Protein: CASAIIGDTDTQYF.

This clonotype has a handful of counts. This sequence joins TRBV7-3 and TRBJ2-6; TRBD2 is a possible D gene (6 bases). The length of the CDR3 is 15 residues. Germline V lookup: CDR1 SGHTA, CDR2 FQGTGA. V shed 5 bases and J shed 0 bases, with 8 bases lying between them. The DNA for the CDR3 is TGTGCCAGCAGCGCGGGACCCTCTGGGGCCAACGTCCTGACTTTC. Translating it yields CASSAGPSGANVLTF.

This clonotype was observed at least ten times. The chain employs TRBV6-5 and TRBJ2-1; 13 bases agree with TRBD2. This CDR3 is 15 amino acids long. Unmatched junction bases numbered 5, after V lost 5 bases and J lost 7 bases. The germline V gene has CDR1 MNHEY and CDR2 SVGAGI. The CDR3: CASSPTSGGANEQFF. In DNA form, the CDR3 reads TGTGCCAGCAGTCCTACTAGCGGGGGGGCAAATGAGCAGTTCTTC.

V and J are TRBV27 and TRBJ1-1; D remains ambiguous. Trimming left V 4 bases short and J 3 bases short, with 9 bases between. The germline V gene has CDR1 MNHEY and CDR2 SMNVEV (reference sequence). This CDR3 region has 13 residues. The CDR3 DNA follows: TGTGCCAGCAGTTATTACAGTGACACTGAAGCTTTCTTT. Residues: CASSYYSDTEAFF.

The CDR3 nucleotides are TGCGCCAGCAGCCCCGGGACAGCCGCCTACAATGAGCAGTTCTTC. Protein: CASSPGTAAYNEQFF. V usage is TRBV5-1 and J usage is TRBJ2-1; 7 nucleotides match TRBD1. This CDR3 comprises 15 residues. After removal of 4 bases from V and 2 bases from J, the junction contained 6 bases not matched to a gene. Per germline, CDR1 SGHRS and CDR2 YFSETQ.

This sequence joins TRBV5-5 and TRBJ1-1, with D perhaps TRBD1 (6 bases). Germline V gene data show CDR1 as SGHKS and CDR2 as YYEKEE (reference sequence). The CDR3 loop spans 13 amino acids. Trimming cost V 3 bases and J 8 bases, with 14 bases left between them. The CDR3 DNA follows: TGTGCCAGCAGCTCTAACCCGGACAGAGAAGCTTTCTTT. The encoded protein is CASSSNPDREAFF.

The gene calls are TRBV12-5 and TRBJ1-2; D remains ambiguous. From germline, CDR1 is LGHNT and CDR2 FRNRAP. This CDR3 has 12 residues. V lost 5 bases and J lost 4, with 8 bases in between. Written as DNA, the CDR3 is TGTGCTAGTGGTCTGGGCAGCTATGGCTACACCTTC. This sequence encodes CASGLGSYGYTF.

This clonotype has only a few counts. The rearrangement links TRBV6-5 to TRBJ2-5, with D perhaps TRBD2 (5 bases). The CDR3 has 14 residues. Germline V gene lookup returns CDR1 MNHEY and CDR2 SVGAGI. The V and J ends lost 6 bases and 5 bases respectively, with 16 bases between them. In DNA, the CDR3 is TGTGCCAGCAGCCCCCAATATTCGGGGGAGACCCAGTACTTC. It yields the protein CASSPQYSGETQYF.

The V call is TRBV5-4, the J call TRBJ2-3; either TRBD1 or TRBD2 may supply D (5 bases each). This CDR3 has 14 residues. Germline V lookup: CDR1 SGHNT, CDR2 YYREEE (reference sequence). The V gene lost 3 bases and the J gene lost 6 bases, with 14 bases spanning the gap. In DNA form, the CDR3 reads TGTGCCAGCAGCTCGGAAGGGACGGGGGATACGCAGTATTTT. The encoded protein is CASSSEGTGDTQYF.

The chain uses TRBV20-1 and TRBJ2-7; TRBD1 or TRBD2 may be the D gene (6 bases each). Germline V gene lookup returns CDR1 DFQATT and CDR2 SNEGSKA (reference sequence). The CDR3 contains 13 residues. V lost 2 bases and J 5 bases, leaving 13 bases between the germline ends. Written as DNA, the CDR3 is TGCAGTGCTAGACCGCGAGGGGGGAACGAGCAGTACGTC. Translating gives CSARPRGGNEQYV.

The chain carries TRBV6-8 and TRBJ2-3, with 7 bases that match TRBD1. CDR3 length: 16 residues. Germline-derived CDR1 and CDR2 are MNHGY and SAAAGT. The ends lost 5 bases at V and 4 bases at J; junction bases unmatched: 12. The CDR3 region has the DNA TGTGCCAGCAGTGGTCCCCCGACAGGGCCCCCAGATACGCAGTATTTT. Translating it yields CASSGPPTGPPDTQYF.

CDR3 coding DNA: TGTGCCAGCAGTTACGCCGGGACTAGTTCAGCAGATACGCAGTATTTT. This sequence encodes CASSYAGTSSADTQYF. The genes are TRBV6-6 and TRBJ2-3, with 8 nucleotides matching TRBD2. This CDR3 region has 16 residues. The junction had 8 bases not matched to a gene; V was cut back by 2 bases and J by 4 bases. Germline V gene sequence: CDR1 MNHNY, CDR2 SVGAGI (reference sequence).

This clonotype was detected ten times or more. The CDR3 loop is CASSLVGTGDAYEQYF. The CDR3 region has the DNA TGTGCCAGCAGCTTAGTTGGGACAGGGGACGCCTACGAGCAGTACTTC. The chain employs TRBV7-8 and TRBJ2-7, with 10 bases matching TRBD1. The V gene's germline CDR1 is SGHVS and CDR2 FQNEAQ. CDR3 length: 16 amino acids. The V gene end was trimmed by 1 base and the J gene end by 2 bases; junction bases not matched to a gene: 5.

V usage is TRBV7-6 and J usage is TRBJ1-2; tentatively, D is TRBD1 (5 bases). The CDR3 sequence is 13 residues long. V was trimmed by 4 bases and J by 8 bases, leaving 14 bases between them. Germline lookup yields CDR1 SGHVS and CDR2 FNYEAQ. The CDR3 nucleotides read TGTGCCAGCAGCTCGGTAGGGGCTGAAGGCTACACCTTC. It codes for CASSSVGAEGYTF.

The rearrangement uses TRBV6-1 and TRBJ1-5; perhaps TRBD1 as D (6 bases). V shed 5 bases and J shed 6 bases, with 14 bases lying between them. Germline CDR1 and CDR2: MNHNS and SASEGT. The CDR3 has 14 residues. CDR3: CASSNWGGGQPQHF. CDR3 in DNA: TGTGCCAGCAGTAATTGGGGGGGCGGTCAGCCCCAGCATTTT.

V gene TRBV18 combines with J gene TRBJ1-2; a weak D match, TRBD1 (5 bases). V was cut by 2 bases and J by 7 bases, with 11 bases left in between. From germline, CDR1 is KGHSH and CDR2 LQKENI. CDR3 size: 13 residues. The CDR3 DNA reads TGTGCCAGCTCACCAGGGGACTCTCGTGGCTACACCTTC. It is translated as CASSPGDSRGYTF.

This clonotype appeared once. The rearrangement joins TRBV6-6 to TRBJ2-2, with D uncertain. The CDR3 contains 13 residues. V lost 7 bases and J 0 bases, leaving 6 bases between the germline ends. Per germline, CDR1 MNHNY and CDR2 SVGAGI (reference sequence). CDR3 residues: CASTFTNTGELFF. CDR3 DNA sequence: TGTGCCAGCACCTTCACGAACACCGGGGAGCTGTTTTTT.

The rearrangement joins TRBV27 to TRBJ2-5, with D possibly matching TRBD2 (5 bases). CDR3 length equals 15 residues. Germline CDR1 MNHEY, CDR2 SMNVEV (reference sequence). Trimming took off 7 bases at V and 5 bases at J, with 20 bases between the two ends. The CDR3 is CASMLIGGHGETQYF. CDR3 coding DNA: TGTGCCAGCATGCTAATTGGAGGCCACGGGGAGACCCAGTACTTC.